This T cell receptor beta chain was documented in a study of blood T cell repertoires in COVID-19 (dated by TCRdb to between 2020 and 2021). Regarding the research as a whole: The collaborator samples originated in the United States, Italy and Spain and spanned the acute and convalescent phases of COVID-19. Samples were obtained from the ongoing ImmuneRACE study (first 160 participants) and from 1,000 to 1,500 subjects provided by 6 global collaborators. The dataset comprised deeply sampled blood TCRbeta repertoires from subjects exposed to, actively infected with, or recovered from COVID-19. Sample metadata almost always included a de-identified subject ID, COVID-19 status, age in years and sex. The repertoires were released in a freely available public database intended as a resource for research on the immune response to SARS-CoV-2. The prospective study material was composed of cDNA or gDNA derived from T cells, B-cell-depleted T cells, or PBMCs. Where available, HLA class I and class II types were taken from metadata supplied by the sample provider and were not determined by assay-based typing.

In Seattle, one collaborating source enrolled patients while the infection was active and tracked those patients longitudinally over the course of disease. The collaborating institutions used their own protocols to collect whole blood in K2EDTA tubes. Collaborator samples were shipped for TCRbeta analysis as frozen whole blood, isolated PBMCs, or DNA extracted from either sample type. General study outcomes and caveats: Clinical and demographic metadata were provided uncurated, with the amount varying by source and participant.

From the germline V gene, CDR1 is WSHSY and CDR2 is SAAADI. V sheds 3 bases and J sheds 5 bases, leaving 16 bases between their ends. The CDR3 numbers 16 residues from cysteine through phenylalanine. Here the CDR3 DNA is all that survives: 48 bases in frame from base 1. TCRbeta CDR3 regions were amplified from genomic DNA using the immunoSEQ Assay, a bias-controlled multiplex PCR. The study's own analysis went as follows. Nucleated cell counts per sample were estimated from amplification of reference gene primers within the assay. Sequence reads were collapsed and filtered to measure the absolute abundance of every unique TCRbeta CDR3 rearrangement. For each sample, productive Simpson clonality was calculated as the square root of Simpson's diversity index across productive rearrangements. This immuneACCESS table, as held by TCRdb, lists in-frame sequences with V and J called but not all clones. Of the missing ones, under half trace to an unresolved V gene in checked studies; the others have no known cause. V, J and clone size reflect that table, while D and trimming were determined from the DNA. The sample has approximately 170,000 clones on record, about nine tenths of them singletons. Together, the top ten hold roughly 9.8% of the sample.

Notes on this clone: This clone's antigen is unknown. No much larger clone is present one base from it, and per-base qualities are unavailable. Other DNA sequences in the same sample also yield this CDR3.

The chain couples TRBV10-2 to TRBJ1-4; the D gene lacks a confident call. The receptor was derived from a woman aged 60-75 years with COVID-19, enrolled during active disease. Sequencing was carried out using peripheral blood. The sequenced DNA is TGCGCCAGCAGTGAATCGCGGACTGTCTCCAATGAAAAACTGTTTTTT. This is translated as CASSESRTVSNEKLFF.